This entry lists 26 T cell receptor beta chains sequenced from one sample in a study of glioma-infiltrating T cells after dendritic cell vaccination. Only in-frame clones appear in the TCRdb table, and some are missing; sequencing was by immunoSEQ multiplex PCR. Found here are 60,000 or so clones, roughly nine tenths of them singletons; the top ten hold 9.5% to 13%. Time point described: after dendritic cell vaccination, including at tumor progression/relapse. The sample here was blood, taken after dendritic cell vaccination. Receptor source: a human donor with glioblastoma.

The chain links TRBV7-2 to TRBJ2-5; D uncertain. CDR3 length equals 11 residues. Germline lookup yields CDR1 SGHTA and CDR2 FQGNSA. Trimming took 6 bases from V and 5 from J, leaving 7 bases between them. CDR3 sequence: CASSAAETQYF. The CDR3 region has the DNA TGTGCCAGCAGTGCTGCGGAGACCCAGTACTTC.

V and J are TRBV4-2 and TRBJ2-1; 14 bases match TRBD2. In germline, CDR1 is LGHNA, CDR2 YNFKEQ. This CDR3 is built from 16 residues. V lost 4 bases and J lost 3; bases outside the gene matches: 2. CDR3 in DNA: TGTGCCAGCAGCCCGGGACTAGCGGGGGACTACAATGAGCAGTTCTTC. Translating gives CASSPGLAGDYNEQFF.

V and J are TRBV16 and TRBJ2-1; maybe TRBD2 (5 bases). The germline gives CDR1 KGHSY, CDR2 FQNENV. Trimming pared 3 bases from V and 6 bases from J, leaving 15 bases between. The CDR3 sequence is 15 residues long. The CDR3 protein is CASSQVSVLINEQFF. DNA of the CDR3: TGTGCCAGCAGCCAGGTTAGCGTGTTGATCAATGAGCAGTTCTTC.

The J gene is TRBJ1-2, the V gene TRBV7-2; 8 bases are shared with TRBD1. The CDR3 is made up of 14 amino acids. The germline V gene has CDR1 SGHTA and CDR2 FQGNSA. The junction had 8 bases not matched to a gene; V was cut back by 7 bases and J by 4 bases. In DNA form, the CDR3 reads TGTGCCAGCAACATCCTGACAGGGGTCTATGGCTACACCTTC. It specifies CASNILTGVYGYTF.

This clone was detected once. J is TRBJ2-1 and V is TRBV10-3; 7 bases agree with TRBD1. CDR1 ENHRY and CDR2 SYGVKD come from the germline V gene. The CDR3 loop spans 14 amino acids. After removal of 8 bases from V and 0 bases from J, the junction contained 4 bases not matched to a gene. The CDR3 spells CAIHGTDSYNEQFF. DNA of the CDR3: TGTGCCATCCACGGGACAGACTCCTACAATGAGCAGTTCTTC.

The V gene is TRBV7-6, the J gene TRBJ2-7; TRBD2 might be the D (6 bases). The CDR3 runs to 13 residues. From germline, CDR1 is SGHVS and CDR2 FNYEAQ. V lost 5 bases and J 7 bases, leaving 15 bases between the germline ends. Here the CDR3 DNA reads TGTGCCAGCAGCGCGGACTACCCGCGGGAGCAGTACTTC. This gives the protein CASSADYPREQYF.

This chain connects TRBV7-2 to TRBJ2-5, with 9 bases matching TRBD2. The CDR3 has 16 residues. With 0 bases clipped from V and 3 bases from J, the junction kept 5 bases outside the gene matches. The germline CDR1 and CDR2 sequences are SGHTA and FQGNSA. Here the CDR3 reads CASSLARLAGKETQYF. CDR3 DNA: TGTGCCAGCAGCTTAGCGCGGCTAGCGGGGAAAGAGACCCAGTACTTC.

The chain links TRBV11-2 to TRBJ1-2; the D gene is possibly TRBD1 (5 bases). The CDR3 has 13 residues. Trimming cost V 4 bases and J 8 bases, with 14 bases left between them. The germline V gene encodes CDR1 SGHAT and CDR2 FQNNGV. DNA of the CDR3: TGTGCCAGCAGCTGGGGGGAGGGAAGAGGCTACACCTTC. Translation gives CASSWGEGRGYTF.

The chain is built from TRBV4-1 and TRBJ2-7; 7 nucleotides line up with TRBD1. J gave up 3 bases and V 3 bases, and 8 bases lay outside the gene matches. Looked up from germline, CDR1 is MGHRA and CDR2 is YSYEKL. CDR3 length: 15 residues. The CDR3 loop is CASSQTQGMRYEQYF. Here the CDR3 DNA reads TGCGCCAGCAGCCAGACACAGGGGATGCGCTACGAGCAGTACTTC.

The V gene is TRBV6-5, the J gene TRBJ1-2; D is perhaps TRBD1 (5 bases). The CDR3 has 13 amino acids. Trimming took 5 bases from V and 4 from J, leaving 11 bases between them. CDR1 and CDR2 (germline): MNHEY, SVGAGI. The CDR3 loop reads CASSPTTAYGYTF. In nucleotides, the CDR3 is TGTGCCAGCAGTCCTACGACAGCCTATGGCTACACCTTC.

The rearrangement joins TRBV7-2 to TRBJ2-5; 10 nucleotides align to TRBD2. This CDR3 has 15 amino acids. Germline trimming cut 5 bases from V and 2 bases from J; bases unmatched to any gene: 5. Germline loops: CDR1 SGHTA, CDR2 FQGNSA. CDR3 in amino acids: CASSPGLAEQETQYF. As DNA, the CDR3 is TGTGCCAGCAGCCCTGGACTAGCGGAACAAGAGACCCAGTACTTC.

The gene calls are TRBV9 and TRBJ2-5; 9 bases agree with TRBD2. The CDR3 runs to 15 residues. In germline, CDR1 is SGDLS, CDR2 YYNGEE. Trimming cost V 3 bases and J 5 bases; bases outside gene matches: 8. CDR3: CASSAEGGGAETQYF. Written as DNA, the CDR3 is TGTGCCAGCAGCGCCGAGGGCGGGGGGGCCGAGACCCAGTACTTC.

The chain carries TRBV11-3 and TRBJ1-1; 8 bases map to TRBD1. Germline CDR1 SGHNT, CDR2 YENEEA. The CDR3 is 15 amino acids. V trimming: 1 base; J trimming: 4 bases; junction bases outside the gene matches: 5. This chain's CDR3 is CASSLGQGASTEAFF. The CDR3 DNA sequence: TGTGCCAGCAGCTTAGGCCAGGGGGCAAGCACTGAAGCTTTCTTT.

This clone occurred once. The V call is TRBV18, the J call TRBJ2-1; the match to TRBD1 covers 7 bases. Per the germline V gene, CDR1 is KGHSH and CDR2 is LQKENI. The CDR3 has 16 residues. V lost 1 base to trimming and J lost 0 bases; unmatched junction nucleotides: 3. CDR3 DNA: TGTGCCAGCTCACCACTTAGGGACAGCTCCTACAATGAGCAGTTCTTC. It is translated as CASSPLRDSSYNEQFF.

This clone was detected only a few times. The chain has TRBV5-6 and TRBJ2-5, with D uncertain. In germline, CDR1 is SGHDT, CDR2 YYEEEE. This CDR3 has 11 amino acids. V lost 1 base, J lost 5 bases, and 3 bases lay in between. The CDR3 loop is CASSLSETQYF. DNA of the CDR3: TGTGCCAGCAGCTTGTCGGAGACCCAGTACTTC.

The chain employs TRBV13 and TRBJ2-1; 8 positions match TRBD1. Germline CDR1 and CDR2: PRHDT and FYEKMQ (reference sequence). The CDR3 extends over 13 amino acids. The V gene end was trimmed by 5 bases and the J gene end by 13 bases; junction bases not matched to a gene: 10. CDR3: CASSPGQTGDQFF. CDR3 in DNA: TGTGCCAGCAGCCCCGGCCAGACAGGGGATCAGTTCTTC.

The chain is built from TRBV14 and TRBJ2-6; 7 nucleotides agree with TRBD1. The length of the CDR3 is 15 residues. Germline lookup yields CDR1 SGHDN and CDR2 FVKESK. J was trimmed by 4 bases and V by 4 bases; bases with no gene match: 4. The CDR3 sequence is CASSPGTAGANVLTF. The CDR3 DNA reads as TGTGCCAGCAGCCCCGGGACAGCAGGGGCCAACGTCCTGACTTTC.

This CDR3 reads CASSLRRSGHGTTNEKLFF. The CDR3 bases are TGTGCCAGCAGCTTAAGGCGGTCGGGTCACGGGACAACTAATGAAAAACTGTTTTTT. The chain carries TRBV7-6 and TRBJ1-4; no clear D gene. With 2 bases removed from V and 0 bases from J, the gap between germline ends came to 19 bases. Germline V CDR1 and CDR2: SGHVS, FNYEAQ. This CDR3 has 19 residues.

The chain employs TRBV25-1 and TRBJ1-4; 8 bases agree with TRBD1. J gave up 0 bases and V 3 bases, and 9 bases lay outside the gene matches. The CDR3 totals 18 residues. Germline CDR1 and CDR2: MGHDK and SYGVNS. In DNA, the CDR3 is TGTGCCAGCAGTGACCCCCGACAGGGGCCGACAACTAATGAAAAACTGTTTTTT. Its protein product is CASSDPRQGPTTNEKLFF.

The chain joins TRBV19 to TRBJ2-1, with a possible D match to TRBD2 (6 bases). The length of the CDR3 is 16 residues. Looked up from germline, CDR1 is LNHDA and CDR2 is SQIVND (reference sequence). V lost 8 bases to trimming and J lost 3 bases, with 20 bases between them. As DNA, the CDR3 is TGTGCCAGTTATGGGACGTGGGGAGGAAACTACAATGAGCAGTTCTTC. This translates into CASYGTWGGNYNEQFF. The full variable domain, rest sourced from reference TRBV19 and TRBJ2-1, is DGGITQSPKYLFRKEGQNVTLSCEQNLNHDAMYWYRQDPGQGLRLIYYSQIVNDFQKGDIAEGYSVSREKKESFPLTVTSAQKNPTAFYLCASYGTWGGNYNEQFFGPGTRLTVL.

The genes are TRBV30 and TRBJ1-5; 8 bases line up with TRBD1. The CDR3 has 13 amino acids. Germline values: CDR1 GTSNPN, CDR2 SVGIG (reference sequence). V shed 0 bases and J 6 bases; nucleotides not matched to a gene: 1. CDR3 in DNA: TGTGCCTGGAGTGTACAGGGGGGTCAGCCCCAGCATTTT. Its translation: CAWSVQGGQPQHF.

This chain connects TRBV19 to TRBJ2-5; D is uncertain. The CDR3 totals 13 residues. The V gene lost 5 bases and the J gene lost 0 bases, with 7 bases spanning the gap. In germline, CDR1 is LNHDA, CDR2 SQIVND (reference sequence). The CDR3 region is CASSVGYQETQYF. The DNA for the CDR3 is TGTGCCAGTAGTGTCGGGTACCAAGAGACCCAGTACTTC.

The genes are TRBV7-2 and TRBJ1-3, with no clear D. From germline, CDR1 is SGHTA and CDR2 FQGNSA. This CDR3 has 16 amino acids. Trimming removed 2 bases from V and 1 base from J, with 12 bases in between. This CDR3 is CASSLKKWTSGNTIYF. The CDR3 nucleotides are TGTGCCAGCAGCTTAAAGAAGTGGACTTCTGGAAACACCATATATTTT.

This clone showed up just once. CDR3 loop: CAISRTDNTGELFF. The CDR3 nucleotides read TGTGCCATCAGTCGGACAGACAACACCGGGGAGCTGTTTTTT. The chain uses TRBV10-3 and TRBJ2-2; a weak D match, TRBD1 (6 bases). Germline CDR1 reads ENHRY; CDR2 reads SYGVKD. The CDR3 has 14 amino acids. Trimming pared 5 bases from V and 2 bases from J, leaving 9 bases between.

This clone was seen only a few times. This sequence joins TRBV9 and TRBJ1-2, with D uncertain. There are 15 residues in the CDR3. Germline assignment: CDR1 SGDLS and CDR2 YYNGEE. Deletions cut 5 bases from V and 0 bases from J, with 14 bases between. The CDR3 reads CASSWLGASNYGYTF. The CDR3 DNA follows: TGTGCCAGCAGTTGGCTGGGCGCCTCTAACTATGGCTACACCTTC.

The rearrangement links TRBV9 to TRBJ2-5; TRBD2 agrees at 15 bases. This CDR3 is 17 amino acids long. Germline CDR1 reads SGDLS; CDR2 reads YYNGEE. V was clipped by 4 bases and J by 2 bases; unmatched bases: 6. The CDR3 reads CASSTGTSGGRQETQYF. The CDR3 nucleotides read TGTGCCAGCAGCACGGGGACTAGCGGGGGGAGGCAAGAGACCCAGTACTTC.